This T cell receptor beta chain was sequenced for a study of T cells in Graves' hyperthyroidism and ophthalmopathy (dated by TCRdb to 2018 to 2020). Regarding the study in general: Peripheral blood was sampled at the time of initial diagnosis, prior to any treatment. To identify distinguishing TCR V-J signatures, a discovery cohort of about a hundred patients was used, comprising 43 with Graves' ophthalmopathy and some 60 with stable Graves' hyperthyroidism. An independent validation cohort of around 20 hyperthyroidism patients and more than 15 patients who later progressed to ophthalmopathy tested prospective prediction of ophthalmopathy. For training and testing, the roughly 93 patients in the discovery cohort were randomly divided in a 7:3 ratio. In six Graves' hyperthyroidism patients, the study also compared T-cell repertoires from thyroid tissue with T-cell repertoires from blood. Following sampling, methimazole starting at 30 mg daily was given to hyperthyroidism patients, and high-dose intravenous methylprednisolone was given to ophthalmopathy patients. The paper describes TCR Vbeta CDR3 sequencing of fewer than 150 peripheral blood samples, made up of some 40 ophthalmopathy patients, over 70 hyperthyroidism patients and about 17 progressor patients.

V sheds 5 bases and J sheds 8 bases, leaving 12 bases between their ends. There are 12 amino acids in the CDR3, from cysteine to phenylalanine inclusive. The read is trimmed to its CDR3 DNA, 36 bases read in frame from base 1. According to the germline V gene, CDR1 reads KGHSH and CDR2 reads LQKENI. This clonotype has a count of ten or more. No cognate antigen has been identified for it. One base away there is no much larger clone; base qualities are not given. A patient counted as having stable Graves' hyperthyroidism if no progression to ophthalmopathy occurred over 18 months of follow-up. The hyperthyroidism patients were between 18 and 65 years old and newly diagnosed, with a disease duration of less than 2 months. Exclusion was applied to patients with uncontrolled infections, other autoimmune diseases, pregnancy or lactation. Diagnoses relied on clinical symptoms, serum thyroxine and TRAb, thyroid ultrasound and orbital computed tomography. PBMCs were separated from about 10 ml of fresh peripheral blood using Ficoll-Paque density gradient centrifugation. Trizol reagent was used to extract total RNA, and RNA quality was then checked on an Agilent 2100 Bioanalyzer.

On the study overall, not on this receptor specifically: Blood samples also contained most of the expanded thyroid clonotypes (frequency above 0.001), which suggests that blood repertoires may reflect thyroid immune responses. No statistical method was used to fix the sample size in advance, and group allocation was not hidden from the investigators. During validation, the model predicted progression to ophthalmopathy a median of approximately 6.5 months ahead of onset, with 60% to 71% sensitivity and 72% to 85% specificity. A model built on a 13 V-J signature distinguished ophthalmopathy from stable hyperthyroidism, reaching around 87% sensitivity and under 84% specificity in cross-validation and 80%/75% in testing.

TCR beta CDR3 regions were amplified from RNA transcripts. The TCR CDR3 was subjected to a first round of RT-PCR using the HTBI primer set and the Qiagen OneStep RT-PCR kit. A second multiplex PCR round built the libraries, followed by size selection and purification. The libraries were sequenced on an Illumina HiSeq2000 using paired-end 100 bp reads. As for how the authors treated the data: Raw data were processed with SOAPnuke, discarding reads with adapters, uncalled bases, mean Phred below 15, or no exact constant-primer or identifier match. COPE v1.2.5 was used to merge high-quality paired reads, and clonotypes were defined as unique nucleotide sequences. MiTCR v1.1 was used to align clonotypes to the IMGT TRBV, TRBD and TRBJ reference segments. Analysis was restricted to V-J combinations with a frequency above 0.0001, which covered approximately 99% of repertoires. The TCS score was defined as the ratio of F50 (clonal expansion) to E x V (chaos), calculated using BLOSUM62-based TCRdist between CDR3 peptides within each V-J. Welch's t-statistics and random forest reduced 514 V-J features to 13, which were used in a naive Bayes classifier (R e1071). TCRdb handled the public reads itself, with Q25 trimming in fastp and clone calling in MiXCR, and kept productive beta chains. For every CDR3 protein sequence, its rows merge into one entry that carries the most common genes and DNA. In this record, the V and J calls reflect TCRdb's handling and not the investigators' own analysis. This sample holds 300,000 to 450,000 distinct CDR3 sequences; 15% were observed only once. The ten largest clones represent less than 35% of the sample.

Sequencing input: blood. The chain links TRBV18 with TRBJ1-2, with no D gene named confidently. The sequence was obtained from a woman under 40 with Graves' hyperthyroidism. The CDR3 reads as follows: CASSISGEGYTF. The DNA is as follows: TGTGCCAGCTCAATTTCGGGTGAAGGCTACACCTTC.